This T cell receptor (beta chain) came from a study of OX40 agonist ivuxolimab in advanced cancers. Study overall: Patients were given ivuxolimab, an antibody that agonizes OX40 (CD134). Intravenous ivuxolimab was administered to patients every 2 weeks at 0.01 to 10 mg/kg.

The data were produced by immunoSEQ multiplex PCR, yet TCRdb's version contains in-frame clones alone and is incomplete. This sample has 55,000 to 70,000 clones, with 75% to 85% found just once. This clone is labeled medium-sized. The germline V gene has CDR1 MGHRA and CDR2 YSYEKL. This CDR3 comprises 14 residues. V lost 1 base and J lost 2, with 6 bases in between. The sequencing used CD4+ or CD8+ T cells sorted from blood, collected in a trial of the OX40 agonist ivuxolimab. The TCR originated in an adult with an advanced solid tumor such as melanoma, head and neck, liver or kidney cancer. This chain connects TRBV4-1 to TRBJ1-5, with a tentative D call TRBD1 (5 bases). For the CDR3, the DNA is TGCGCCAGCAGCCAAGTAGGGGGCAATCAGCCCCAGCATTTT. It encodes CASSQVGGNQPQHF.